One sample yielded the 14 T cell receptor beta chains listed below, sequenced in a study of cytotoxic CD8 clonotypes in ibrutinib-treated CLL. Sequencing used immunoSEQ multiplex PCR; TCRdb keeps in-frame clones, though not all of them. The table has around 97,000 clones, 78% seen once. The sequences come from PBMCs, collected after 12 months of ibrutinib treatment. The origin of the receptors is a human donor with chronic lymphocytic leukemia.

This chain links TRBV5-4 with TRBJ2-7, with 12 bases fitting TRBD2. The CDR3 length is 15 residues. CDR1 is SGHNT and CDR2 is YYREEE in the germline V gene (reference sequence). With 4 bases clipped from V and 2 bases from J, the junction kept 4 bases outside the gene matches. The CDR3 coding sequence is TGTGCCAGCAGCCGGGCTAGCGGGGGGGCCTACGAGCAGTACTTC. Protein sequence: CASSRASGGAYEQYF.

This rearrangement joins TRBV5-1 to TRBJ2-7, with 7 positions matching TRBD2. The CDR3 is made up of 15 amino acids. V lost 4 bases to trimming and J lost 5 bases; unmatched junction nucleotides: 12. Germline V gene data show CDR1 as SGHRS and CDR2 as YFSETQ. This chain's CDR3 is CASSPPAGDYDEQYF. The CDR3 region has the DNA TGCGCCAGCAGCCCCCCCGCGGGGGATTATGACGAGCAGTACTTC. Combining the CDR3 with reference TRBV5-1 and TRBJ2-7 gives the whole variable domain KAGVTQTPRYLIKTRGQQVTLSCSPISGHRSVSWYQQTPGQGLQFLFEYFSETQRNKGNFPGRFSGRQFSNSRSEMNVSTLELGDSALYLCASSPPAGDYDEQYFGPGTRLTVT.

A single count supports this clone. The rearrangement links TRBV19 to TRBJ2-7; tentatively, D is TRBD1 (6 bases). V lost 7 bases and J 3 bases, leaving 16 bases between the germline ends. Germline loops: CDR1 LNHDA, CDR2 SQIVND (reference sequence). CDR3 length: 14 amino acids. CDR3 DNA: TGTGCCAGTAAGAACAGGGATCCAGGCTACGAGCAGTACTTC. Translating gives CASKNRDPGYEQYF.

As for this clone: The DNA is left out, because the CDR3 cannot be placed on it with certainty; the CDR3 is given as TCRdb lists it. The chain carries TRBV27 and TRBJ2-1; the table gives TRBD2 as D, unverified against the DNA. CDR1 and CDR2 (germline): MNHEY, SMNVEV (reference sequence). The CDR3 has 16 amino acids, counting both end residues. The CDR3 spells CASSPLWDFAYNEQFF.

This clone was counted once. The chain joins TRBV30 to TRBJ2-5, with TRBD2 matching 7 bases. Germline CDR1 reads GTSNPN; CDR2 reads SVGIG (reference sequence). The CDR3 covers 13 residues. V lost 5 bases and J lost 1; bases outside the gene matches: 4. CDR3 nucleotide sequence: TGTGCCTGGCGTCGGGGGGTCCAAGAGACCCAGTACTTC. Translating it yields CAWRRGVQETQYF. Full variable domain (remainder filled in from reference TRBV30 and TRBJ2-5): SQTIHQWPATLVQPVGSPLSLECTVEGTSNPNLYWYRQAAGRGLQLLFYSVGIGQISSEVPQNLSASRPQDRQFILSSKKLLLSDSGFYLCAWRRGVQETQYFGPGTRLLVL.

The rearrangement joins TRBV10-3 to TRBJ1-1; TRBD1 is a possible D gene (5 bases). Germline lookup yields CDR1 ENHRY and CDR2 SYGVKD. The germline V and J ends were trimmed by 4 bases and 3 bases, with 12 bases remaining between them. CDR3 length: 14 residues. CDR3 residues: CAISVEGAHTEAFF. The DNA for the CDR3 is TGTGCCATCAGTGTTGAAGGGGCCCACACTGAAGCTTTCTTT.

The chain carries TRBV19 and TRBJ1-6; the match to TRBD1 covers 8 bases. V trimming: 4 bases; J trimming: 0 bases; junction bases outside the gene matches: 2. CDR3 length: 16 residues. Germline CDR1 LNHDA, CDR2 SQIVND (reference sequence). CDR3 in amino acids: CASSRQGSSYNSPLHF. The CDR3 DNA follows: TGTGCCAGTAGTAGACAGGGGAGCTCCTATAATTCACCCCTCCACTTT.

This sequence joins TRBV18 and TRBJ2-5; 7 nucleotides match TRBD2. This CDR3 is built from 13 residues. The germline gives CDR1 KGHSH, CDR2 LQKENI. Unmatched junction bases numbered 4, after V lost 4 bases and J lost 5 bases. The CDR3 coding sequence is TGTGCCAGCTCACTCAACGGGGGGGAGACCCAGTACTTC. Translation gives CASSLNGGETQYF.

The chain links TRBV7-2 to TRBJ2-2; D call uncertain. V was shortened by 3 bases and J by 5 bases, with 10 bases between the two germline ends. The CDR3 spans 14 residues. Germline CDR1 reads SGHTA; CDR2 reads FQGNSA. The CDR3 DNA follows: TGTGCCAGCAGCTTGGCCACGCAGACCGGGGAGCTGTTTTTT. The encoded protein is CASSLATQTGELFF.

The CDR3 DNA reads TGTGCCAGCAGCTTCCAGGGAATAAATACGCAGTATTTT. Protein product: CASSFQGINTQYF. This chain joins TRBV7-9 and TRBJ2-3; tentatively, D is TRBD1 (5 bases). Germline loops: CDR1 SEHNR, CDR2 FQNEAQ (reference sequence). There are 13 residues in the CDR3. V lost 3 bases and J lost 7, with 11 bases in between.

This CDR3 is CASSQESPGGPAGVKFF. CDR3 sequence (DNA): TGCGCCAGCAGCCAAGAAAGCCCCGGGGGGCCAGCGGGGGTGAAGTTCTTC. The gene calls are TRBV4-1 and TRBJ2-1; TRBD2 aligns across 8 bases. The CDR3 length is 17 residues. The ends lost 0 bases at V and 14 bases at J; junction bases unmatched: 18. Per the germline V gene, CDR1 is MGHRA and CDR2 is YSYEKL.

The J gene is TRBJ2-7, the V gene TRBV7-2; D perhaps matches TRBD1 (5 bases). The V gene's germline CDR1 is SGHTA and CDR2 FQGNSA. Deletions cut 3 bases from V and 3 bases from J, with 12 bases between. The CDR3 spans 14 residues. The CDR3 spells CASSFLGADYEQYF. CDR3 DNA sequence: TGTGCCAGCAGCTTTTTAGGGGCTGACTACGAGCAGTACTTC.

CDR3 protein: CASSKTGDEQFF. The CDR3 DNA reads as TGTGCCAGCAGCAAGACAGGCGATGAGCAGTTCTTC. V and J are TRBV7-3 and TRBJ2-1; TRBD1 might be the D (6 bases). The CDR3 spans 12 residues. Germline CDR1 is SGHTA and CDR2 is FQGTGA. V lost 5 bases, J lost 8 bases, and 10 bases lay in between.

The chain joins TRBV30 to TRBJ2-7; D perhaps matches TRBD1 (6 bases). Trimming pared 7 bases from V and 5 bases from J, leaving 21 bases between. This CDR3 is built from 14 residues. The V gene's germline CDR1 is GTSNPN and CDR2 SVGIG (reference sequence). The CDR3 coding sequence is TGTGCCTTGACGCCAGTGACAGGTTTCGACGAGCAGTACTTC. As protein: CALTPVTGFDEQYF.